The 7 T cell receptor beta chains listed next were all sequenced from one sample in a study of blood T cell repertoires in COVID-19. Data came from immunoSEQ multiplex PCR; TCRdb stores just in-frame clones and leaves some out. The sample includes more than 150,000 clones, about 80% of them seen just once. Sequenced material: peripheral blood. These receptor sequences come from a woman between 70 and 85 years old with acute or convalescent COVID-19.

The rearrangement links TRBV5-4 to TRBJ2-3; maybe TRBD2 (5 bases). The CDR3 length is 12 residues. Germline CDR1 and CDR2: SGHNT and YYREEE (reference sequence). The V and J ends lost 2 bases and 10 bases respectively, with 11 bases between them. CDR3 in amino acids: CASSLFFGAQYF. For the CDR3, the DNA is TGTGCCAGCAGCTTATTTTTCGGGGCGCAGTATTTT. The full variable domain, its missing parts supplied by reference TRBV5-4 and TRBJ2-3, is ETGVTQSPTHLIKTRGQQVTLRCSSQSGHNTVSWYQQALGQGPQFIFQYYREEENGRGNFPPRFSGLQFPNYSSELNVNALELDDSALYLCASSLFFGAQYFGPGTRLTVL.

The chain has TRBV2 and TRBJ2-3, with a possible D match to TRBD2 (5 bases). The CDR3 covers 13 residues. V lost 6 bases, J lost 2 bases, and 9 bases lay in between. Germline V lookup: CDR1 SNHLY, CDR2 FYNNEI. This CDR3 is CASRTDYTDTQYF. The CDR3 DNA reads TGTGCCAGCAGAACAGACTACACAGATACGCAGTATTTT.

J is TRBJ1-1 and V is TRBV29-1, with a weak D call TRBD1 (6 bases). The CDR3 totals 11 residues. Germline CDR1 and CDR2: SQVTM and ANQGSEA. CDR3 DNA: TGCAGTGCGGCAGGGGTGGTTGAAGCTTTCTTT. Translated: CSAAGVVEAFF.

The gene calls are TRBV5-1 and TRBJ2-1; 15 bases align to TRBD2. Unmatched junction bases numbered 6, after V lost 4 bases and J lost 10 bases. CDR3 length: 15 amino acids. Germline V gene lookup returns CDR1 SGHRS and CDR2 YFSETQ. The DNA of the CDR3 is TGCGCCAGCAGCCCGGAAGGGACTAGCGGGAGGGAGCAGTTCTTC. It codes for CASSPEGTSGREQFF.

This chain uses TRBV11-3 with TRBJ2-5, with TRBD2 matching over 9 bases. CDR3 length: 17 amino acids. Germline loops: CDR1 SGHNT, CDR2 YENEEA. Trimming removed 1 base from V and 7 bases from J; junction bases left unmatched: 13. As DNA, the CDR3 is TGTGCCAGCAGCTTAGGCCCTCCGGCGGGAGGGCTCGGGACCCAGTACTTC. Translating it yields CASSLGPPAGGLGTQYF.

The chain couples TRBV7-2 to TRBJ2-5, with D maybe TRBD2 (5 bases). CDR1 SGHTA and CDR2 FQGNSA come from the germline V gene. Trimming left V 6 bases short and J 2 bases short, with 13 bases between. The CDR3 loop spans 14 amino acids. This chain's CDR3 is CASSRAGKQETQYF. CDR3 DNA: TGTGCCAGCAGTCGCGCGGGCAAACAAGAGACCCAGTACTTC.

The genes are TRBV10-3 and TRBJ1-5; the match to TRBD1 covers 9 bases. The V gene's germline CDR1 is ENHRY and CDR2 SYGVKD. This CDR3 is built from 16 residues. The J segment lost 4 bases and the V segment lost 2 bases, leaving 6 bases of the junction unmatched. The CDR3 coding sequence is TGTGCCATCAGTGAGACAGGGGGCCTGTCAAATCAGCCCCAGCATTTT. Translation: CAISETGGLSNQPQHF.